Listed here is a single T cell receptor beta chain. Its antigen is not identified. Measured with immunoSEQ multiplex PCR; TCRdb has only the in-frame clones, and not every one. The table has roughly 16,000 clones, 70% to 90% seen once. This entry comes from a study of T cell clonotyping in hematopoietic cell transplantation. Findings and limits, study-wide: Pathologically expanded recipient clonotypes increased progressively from day 30 to day 180 as diversity fell.

The sequence was obtained from a woman aged 40 to 50 in good health. Some clones in this sample may be carry-over from other donors' samples. Sequenced input: peripheral blood mononuclear cells.

The CDR3 reads CASSYEQPSDEQYF. The CDR3 DNA reads TGCGCCAGCAGTTACGAGCAGCCTTCGGACGAGCAGTACTTC. The J gene is TRBJ2-7, the V gene TRBV4-1; D gene ambiguous. Germline CDR1 and CDR2: MGHRA and YSYEKL. This CDR3 contains 14 residues. V gave up 6 bases and J gave up 5 bases, with 17 bases separating them.